The 19 T cell receptor beta chains presented below share a single source sample, sequenced in a study of T cell responses to AZD1222 COVID-19 vaccine. The repertoire was sequenced with immunoSEQ multiplex PCR; TCRdb's copy has only in-frame clones and lacks some. The table shows approximately 130,000 clones, with about 94% occurring only once. Source: peripheral blood, taken on day 0 of AZD1222 vaccination. The origin of the receptors is an adult in good health.

The V and J genes are TRBV19 and TRBJ1-2; D uncertain. The ends were cut back, 4 bases at V and 3 bases at J, with 6 bases in the middle. From germline, CDR1 is LNHDA and CDR2 SQIVND (reference sequence). This CDR3 is built from 12 residues. CDR3 loop: CASSRGDYGYTF. The CDR3 nucleotides read TGTGCCAGTAGTAGGGGAGACTATGGCTACACCTTC.

V is TRBV6-5 and J is TRBJ2-5, with 12 bases aligning to TRBD2. Germline V gene sequence: CDR1 MNHEY, CDR2 SVGAGI. V lost 7 bases to trimming and J lost 4 bases; unmatched junction nucleotides: 4. The CDR3 loop spans 14 amino acids. CDR3 in amino acids: CASTLAGGAETQYF. Written as DNA, the CDR3 is TGTGCCAGCACCCTAGCGGGGGGGGCAGAGACCCAGTACTTC.

The chain employs TRBV5-1 and TRBJ1-1; maybe TRBD1 (5 bases). There are 15 residues in the CDR3. Between the trimmed V and J ends, which lost 1 base and 1 base, there was a span of 11 bases. CDR1 and CDR2 from the germline V gene are SGHRS and YFSETQ. The CDR3 here is CASSLLGGENTEAFF. The CDR3 DNA sequence: TGCGCCAGCAGCTTGCTGGGGGGGGAGAACACTGAAGCTTTCTTT. Full variable domain (remainder filled in from reference TRBV5-1 and TRBJ1-1): KAGVTQTPRYLIKTRGQQVTLSCSPISGHRSVSWYQQTPGQGLQFLFEYFSETQRNKGNFPGRFSGRQFSNSRSEMNVSTLELGDSALYLCASSLLGGENTEAFFGQGTRLTVV.

This chain joins TRBV10-2 and TRBJ2-7; tentative D call: TRBD2 (7 bases). There are 13 residues in the CDR3. Germline V gives CDR1 WSHSY, CDR2 SAAADI. V dropped 8 bases and J dropped 5 bases, with 16 bases sitting between them. The CDR3 nucleotides read TGCGCCAGCGGGGGGGGCTTCGGGAACGAGCAGTACTTC. It is translated as CASGGGFGNEQYF.

The genes are TRBV5-5 and TRBJ1-2; 9 bases line up with TRBD1. Germline assignment: CDR1 SGHKS and CDR2 YYEKEE (reference sequence). The CDR3 contains 16 residues. The V and J ends lost 2 bases and 4 bases, in that order; junction bases with no gene match: 9. The CDR3 protein is CASSLRRTGDSYGYTF. The CDR3 DNA sequence: TGTGCCAGCAGCTTAAGGCGGACAGGGGACTCCTATGGCTACACCTTC.

The chain has TRBV2 and TRBJ2-7; 9 nucleotides match TRBD1. The length of the CDR3 is 13 residues. V was pared by 5 bases and J by 3 bases, with 2 bases of the junction left unmatched. The germline V gene encodes CDR1 SNHLY and CDR2 FYNNEI. CDR3 DNA: TGTGCCAGCAGTCGACAGGGGGTCTACGAGCAGTACTTC. Its protein is CASSRQGVYEQYF.

This chain uses TRBV7-6 with TRBJ2-5, with 14 bases identical to TRBD2. V was clipped by 5 bases and J by 5 bases; unmatched bases: 10. Germline V lookup: CDR1 SGHVS, CDR2 FNYEAQ. This CDR3 contains 17 residues. CDR3 nucleotides: TGTGCCAGCAGCCGACTAGCGGGGGGGCCATTGGCGGAGACCCAGTACTTC. This translates into CASSRLAGGPLAETQYF.

The V call is TRBV6-5, the J call TRBJ1-1, with D maybe TRBD1 (5 bases). The ends were cut back, 10 bases at V and 4 bases at J, with 16 bases in the middle. The CDR3 contains 13 residues. The V gene's germline CDR1 is MNHEY and CDR2 SVGAGI. As DNA, the CDR3 is TGTGCCATCCACATGGGGGGGAGCACTGAAGCTTTCTTT. It specifies CAIHMGGSTEAFF.

This sequence joins TRBV27 and TRBJ2-6, with D possibly being TRBD2 (6 bases). Germline V gene data show CDR1 as MNHEY and CDR2 as SMNVEV (reference sequence). There are 18 residues in the CDR3. Trimming removed 1 base from V and 0 bases from J, with 13 bases in between. The chain's CDR3 is CASSLLGGRYSGANVLTF. The CDR3 coding sequence is TGTGCCAGCAGTTTATTGGGAGGCAGATACTCTGGGGCCAACGTCCTGACTTTC.

This clone turned up a few times. The chain links TRBV5-1 to TRBJ2-1; no clear D. The CDR3 is 12 amino acids. Germline-derived CDR1 and CDR2 are SGHRS and YFSETQ. Deletions cut 0 bases from V and 10 bases from J, with 8 bases between. The CDR3 spells CASSLVQAEQFF. The CDR3 DNA sequence: TGCGCCAGCAGCTTGGTGCAGGCCGAGCAGTTCTTC.

The CDR3 sequence: CAISEGGANTGELFF. For the CDR3, the DNA is TGTGCCATCAGTGAGGGCGGGGCAAACACCGGGGAGCTGTTTTTT. The chain uses TRBV10-3 and TRBJ2-2, with a tentative D call TRBD2 (6 bases). Trimming stripped 2 bases from V and 2 bases from J, with 9 bases between. Germline lookup yields CDR1 ENHRY and CDR2 SYGVKD. The CDR3 is made up of 15 amino acids.

This sequence joins TRBV3-1 (or the pseudogene TRBV3-2) and TRBJ2-5, with D uncertain. V shed 1 base and J shed 7 bases, with 16 bases lying between them. Germline V lookup: CDR1 LGHDT, CDR2 YNNKEL (reference sequence). CDR3 length: 15 amino acids. DNA of the CDR3: TGTGCCAGCAGCCAAGTTAAACCGTCCCGTCCGACCCAGTACTTC. This gives the protein CASSQVKPSRPTQYF.

This chain uses TRBV10-3 with TRBJ1-6, with TRBD1 matching over 8 bases. Trimming at V came to 6 bases and at J to 10 bases, leaving 8 bases not matched to a gene. The CDR3 consists of 14 residues. Germline CDR1 is ENHRY and CDR2 is SYGVKD. CDR3 sequence: CAIRWDRRDSPLHF. In DNA form, the CDR3 reads TGTGCCATCAGGTGGGACAGGCGGGACTCACCCCTCCACTTT.

The chain has TRBV20-1 and TRBJ1-2; D is ambiguous. This CDR3 comprises 14 residues. The V end lost 3 bases, the J end lost 2 bases, and 13 bases lay between the germline ends. CDR1 is DFQATT and CDR2 is SNEGSKA in the germline V gene (reference sequence). CDR3 sequence reads: CSASTQVINYGYTF. CDR3 DNA: TGCAGTGCTAGTACTCAGGTGATAAACTATGGCTACACCTTC.

The V call is TRBV18, the J call TRBJ1-3, with D hard to call. V gave up 6 bases and J gave up 4 bases, with 7 bases separating them. Looked up from germline, CDR1 is KGHSH and CDR2 is LQKENI. This CDR3 has 12 residues. The CDR3, as DNA: TGTGCCAGCTCGCCTCAGGGAAACACCATATATTTT. Translation gives CASSPQGNTIYF.

This clone showed up just once. The chain joins TRBV4-2 to TRBJ2-7; D is undetermined. V lost 0 bases to trimming and J lost 1 base, with 13 bases between them. This CDR3 has 16 residues. The germline V gene encodes CDR1 LGHNA and CDR2 YNFKEQ. CDR3: CASSQDPQGRSYEQYF. DNA for the CDR3: TGTGCCAGCAGCCAAGATCCCCAAGGAAGATCCTACGAGCAGTACTTC.

V and J are TRBV9 and TRBJ1-3, with no clear D. The ends were cut back, 4 bases at V and 4 bases at J, with 9 bases in the middle. The CDR3 covers 13 residues. CDR1 is SGDLS, CDR2 YYNGEE, per germline. The CDR3 here is CASSPLSGNTIYF. CDR3 DNA sequence: TGTGCCAGCAGCCCCCTATCGGGAAACACCATATATTTT.

This sequence joins TRBV3-1 (or the pseudogene TRBV3-2) and TRBJ1-2, with 8 nucleotides matching TRBD1. Germline V lookup: CDR1 LGHDT, CDR2 YNNKEL (reference sequence). V trimming: 4 bases; J trimming: 3 bases; junction bases outside the gene matches: 13. The CDR3 runs to 17 residues. CDR3 loop: CASSPSSGGGRYYGYTF. The CDR3 DNA sequence: TGTGCCAGCAGCCCCTCGTCAGGGGGCGGTCGATACTATGGCTACACCTTC.

The rearrangement uses TRBV15 and TRBJ2-1, with 10 bases lining up with TRBD1. There are 17 residues in the CDR3. In germline, CDR1 is LNHNV, CDR2 YYDKDF (reference sequence). Germline trimming cut 0 bases from V and 6 bases from J; bases unmatched to any gene: 8. The CDR3 region is CATSRDRGTGARNEQFF. The DNA of the CDR3 is TGTGCCACCAGCAGAGATCGTGGGACAGGGGCGCGCAATGAGCAGTTCTTC. The whole variable domain, remainder taken from reference TRBV15 and TRBJ2-1, is DAMVIQNPRYQVTQFGKPVTLSCSQTLNHNVMYWYQQKSSQAPKLLFHYYDKDFNNEADTPDNFQSRRPNTSFCFLDIRSPGLGDTAMYLCATSRDRGTGARNEQFFGPGTRLTVL.